This is a list of T cell receptor beta chains from one sample in a study of blood T cell repertoires in COVID-19. Profiling relied on immunoSEQ multiplex PCR, and the TCRdb table lists in-frame clones only, not all of them. The table lists around 40,000 clones, more than 65% of them singletons. Sequenced sample: peripheral blood. The source is a man aged 65 to 79 with acute or convalescent COVID-19. Both conserved end residues are part of each CDR3. Fields, in order: V gene, D gene, J gene, clone size, CDR3 protein, CDR3 DNA. D genes are given only for firm matches. A row's size may be missing; if present it is once, few, many or a size class.

>TRBV27|NA|TRBJ2-7|many
CASFDSSYEQYF
TGTGCCAGCTTCGACAGCTCCTACGAGCAGTACTTC
>TRBV7-8|NA|TRBJ2-1|NA
CASSALGSQGYNEQFF
TGTGCCAGCAGCGCCCTCGGGAGCCAAGGGTACAATGAGCAGTTCTTC
>TRBV5-5|NA|TRBJ2-5|few
CASSLVTGPETQYF
TGTGCCAGCAGCTTGGTTACGGGTCCGGAGACCCAGTACTTC
>TRBV9|TRBD2|TRBJ2-1|few
CASSVETGTTSSNEQFF
TGTGCCAGCAGCGTGGAAACCGGGACTACCTCTAGTAATGAGCAGTTCTTC
>TRBV29-1|TRBD1|TRBJ2-1|NA
CSVDLQGGRNEQFF
TGCAGCGTTGACTTACAGGGGGGAAGGAATGAGCAGTTCTTC
>TRBV13|NA|TRBJ2-5|once
CASSLQVGETQYF
TGTGCCAGCAGCTTACAAGTCGGAGAGACCCAGTACTTC
>TRBV28|NA|TRBJ2-2|NA
CASTVLVSGSTGELFF
TGTGCCAGCACCGTACTAGTCAGCGGGTCAACCGGGGAGCTGTTTTTT
>TRBV10-1|NA|TRBJ2-3|NA
CASSESGRTDTQYF
TGCGCCAGCAGTGAGTCGGGGCGCACAGATACGCAGTATTTT
>TRBV10-3|NA|TRBJ2-7|NA
CAISEGAGAPYEQYF
TGTGCCATCAGCGAGGGGGCGGGAGCCCCCTACGAGCAGTACTTC
>TRBV7-3|NA|TRBJ2-1|NA
CASSYSGYNEQFF
TGTGCCAGCAGCTACTCGGGTTACAATGAGCAGTTCTTC
>TRBV7-9|NA|TRBJ2-1|few
CASSSTGYEQFF
TGTGCCAGCAGCTCCACAGGGTACGAGCAGTTCTTC
>TRBV18|NA|TRBJ2-7|once
CASSPPKGTYEQYF
TGTGCCAGCTCACCACCGAAGGGGACCTACGAGCAGTACTTC
>TRBV18|NA|TRBJ1-1|NA
CASSGRGRAEAFF
TGTGCCAGCTCGGGAAGGGGCAGGGCTGAAGCTTTCTTT
>TRBV5-6|NA|TRBJ1-1|NA
CASSPLDEGMVNTEAFF
TGTGCCAGCAGCCCGTTAGATGAGGGAATGGTGAACACTGAAGCTTTCTTT
>TRBV18|NA|TRBJ1-2|NA
CASSPPTENYGYTF
TGTGCCAGCTCACCACCCACAGAGAACTATGGCTACACCTTC
>TRBV3-1/TRBV3-2|NA|TRBJ1-5|NA
CASSRRGQPQHF
TGTGCCAGCAGTCGCAGGGGACAGCCCCAGCATTTT
>TRBV2|NA|TRBJ2-5|NA
CASSEQKETQYF
TGTGCCAGCAGTGAACAAAAAGAGACCCAGTACTTC
>TRBV6-2/TRBV6-3|NA|TRBJ1-6|once
CASSPLFSSYNSPLHF
TGTGCCAGCAGCCCTCTCTTCAGCTCCTATAATTCACCCCTCCACTTT
>TRBV27|NA|TRBJ2-1|NA
CASSTPAGHEQFF
TGTGCCAGCAGCACCCCCGCTGGGCATGAGCAGTTCTTC
>TRBV18|TRBD2|TRBJ2-5|NA
CASSPLGLAGGETQYF
TGTGCCAGCTCACCATTGGGGCTGGCGGGAGGAGAGACCCAGTACTTC
>TRBV6-5|TRBD1|TRBJ2-7|NA
CASSLGQGLIYEQYF
TGTGCCAGCAGCCTCGGACAGGGCCTAATCTACGAGCAGTACTTC
>TRBV3-1/TRBV3-2|NA|TRBJ1-6|NA
CASSHEHRTDSPLHF
TGTGCCAGCAGCCATGAGCACAGGACAGATTCACCCCTCCACTTT
>TRBV24-1|TRBD1|TRBJ1-4|few
CATSGNQGVGEKLFF
TGTGCCACCAGTGGGAACCAGGGGGTCGGTGAAAAACTGTTTTTT
>TRBV29-1|TRBD2|TRBJ2-5|few
CSVEELAGGVGETQYF
TGCAGCGTTGAAGAGCTAGCGGGAGGAGTAGGAGAGACCCAGTACTTC
>TRBV4-2|NA|TRBJ2-1|NA
CASSQDWGRSSYNEQFF
TGTGCCAGCAGCCAAGATTGGGGGCGGAGCTCCTACAATGAGCAGTTCTTC
>TRBV16|NA|TRBJ2-7|NA
CASSQSTGTYEQYF
TGTGCCAGCAGCCAATCAACAGGGACCTACGAGCAGTACTTC